The rows below give T cell receptor beta chains drawn from one sample of a study of blood T cell repertoires in COVID-19. Measured with immunoSEQ multiplex PCR; TCRdb has only the in-frame clones, and not every one. The data show hundreds of thousands of clones, 80% seen once. Source material: PBMCs or T cells enriched from blood (not recorded which). Source of these receptors: a man in his thirties or forties with acute COVID-19. The CDR3 runs from the conserved cysteine through the conserved F or W. The D gene is left open where the match is weak. Clone size appears in some rows only: once, few, many, or a class for an expanded clone.

size	D	V	J	DNA	CDR3
.	.	TRBV7-2	TRBJ1-3	TGTGCCAGCAGTCCGGGGAGGGCTAAAGGAAACACCATATATTTT	CASSPGRAKGNTIYF
many	.	TRBV10-3	TRBJ1-2	TGTGCCATCAGTGACGGGAGAACTAACTATGGCTACACCTTC	CAISDGRTNYGYTF
.	TRBD2	TRBV30	TRBJ2-7	TGTGCCTGGAACCCCTCACTAGCGGGGATATACGAGCAGTACTTC	CAWNPSLAGIYEQYF
.	TRBD1	TRBV18	TRBJ2-1	TGTGCCAGCTCACCACCGGTCCAGGGGGTGTACAATGAGCAGTTCTTC	CASSPPVQGVYNEQFF
.	.	TRBV6-2/TRBV6-3	TRBJ1-2	TGTGCCAGCAGTTCCCTTGGTGAGGAACTTCATGGCTACACCTTC	CASSSLGEELHGYTF
once	TRBD1	TRBV6-1	TRBJ1-2	TGTGCCAGCAGTGAAGGGACAGGTATTAACTATGGCTACACCTTC	CASSEGTGINYGYTF
.	TRBD1	TRBV10-3	TRBJ1-2	TGTGCCATCACCCAAGAGTCGACAGGGGGCTATGGCTACACCTTC	CAITQESTGGYGYTF
.	.	TRBV11-2	TRBJ2-7	TGTGCCAGCAGGACGCGAACAGAATCCTACGAGCAGTACTTC	CASRTRTESYEQYF
.	.	TRBV10-1	TRBJ1-1	TGCGCCAGCAGCACAGGGTTGGGTCCCACTGAAGCTTTCTTT	CASSTGLGPTEAFF
.	TRBD2	TRBV5-1	TRBJ2-1	TGCGCCAGCAGCTTGGATAGACTAGCGGGGGGTAATGAGCAGTTCTTC	CASSLDRLAGGNEQFF
many	.	TRBV28	TRBJ1-3	TGTGCCAGCACCCTAACAAGGGGCCGTGGAAACACCATATATTTT	CASTLTRGRGNTIYF
.	TRBD1	TRBV7-3	TRBJ2-2	TGTGCCAGCAGCTCGGGACAGGACACCGGGGAGCTGTTTTTT	CASSSGQDTGELFF
.	.	TRBV11-2	TRBJ1-1	TGTGCCAGCAGCTTAATAGGGGTTCTTCAGGGGAACACTGAAGCTTTCTTT	CASSLIGVLQGNTEAFF
.	TRBD2	TRBV7-2	TRBJ2-1	TGTGCCAGCAGCGTGACTAGCGGGTTCGAGCAGTTCTTC	CASSVTSGFEQFF
.	.	TRBV23-1	TRBJ2-2	TGCGCCAGGGCATGGTTCCCGAACACCGGGGAGCTGTTTTTT	CARAWFPNTGELFF
.	.	TRBV5-1	TRBJ1-1	TGCGCCAGCAGCTTTAGTACGAACACTGAAGCTTTCTTT	CASSFSTNTEAFF
.	TRBD1	TRBV20-1	TRBJ1-1	TGCAGTGCTAGTAGCTTGGGGACAGGGGCCGGAGCTTTCTTT	CSASSLGTGAGAFF
.	.	TRBV29-1	TRBJ2-1	TGCAGCGTGCTGGGGGGGGGCCTAGCGGACTACAATGAGCAGTTCTTC	CSVLGGGLADYNEQFF
.	TRBD1	TRBV25-1	TRBJ2-7	TGTGCCAGCAGCTACAGGGGCGCCTACGAGCAGTACTTC	CASSYRGAYEQYF
.	.	TRBV24-1	TRBJ2-3	TGTGCCACCAGTGAGGACTTGACAGATACGCAGTATTTT	CATSEDLTDTQYF
.	TRBD1	TRBV7-9	TRBJ1-4	TGTGCCAGCAGCTTGGAGGGGACAGGGGAACTGTTTTTT	CASSLEGTGELFF
.	TRBD1	TRBV5-1	TRBJ2-7	TGCGCCAGCAGCGGGGTCGAAGGGGACAGCTCCTACGAGCAGTACTTC	CASSGVEGDSSYEQYF
.	.	TRBV30	TRBJ1-6	TGTGCCTGCCCCGATGGCAACTATAATTCACCCCTCCACTTT	CACPDGNYNSPLHF
.	TRBD1	TRBV5-1	TRBJ1-6	TGCGCCAGCAGCTGGACGGGGACAGGGGTCAATTCACCCCTCCACTTT	CASSWTGTGVNSPLHF
.	.	TRBV12-3/TRBV12-4	TRBJ2-7	TGTGCCAGCAGTTTCACGCAGGGGGGCGAGCAGTACTTC	CASSFTQGGEQYF
.	TRBD1	TRBV20-1	TRBJ1-5	TGCAGTGCTAGTGTGGTTACAGGGGGAAATCAGCCCCAGCATTTT	CSASVVTGGNQPQHF
.	.	TRBV5-6	TRBJ1-6	TGTGCCAGCAGCCGCGGAGATCTGGCTTCACCCCTCCACTTT	CASSRGDLASPLHF
.	TRBD1	TRBV14	TRBJ1-2	TGTGCCAGCAGCCGCGGGACAGGGTGGAGCTATGGCTACACCTTC	CASSRGTGWSYGYTF
.	TRBD1	TRBV7-3	TRBJ1-6	TGTGCCAGCAGCTTAACAGGGGGCGGTATAGGTTCCTATAATTCACCCCTCCACTTT	CASSLTGGGIGSYNSPLHF
.	TRBD1	TRBV10-3	TRBJ1-2	TGTGCCATCAGGAAGGACAGGGCGAGCACCTTC	CAIRKDRASTF